The rows below give T cell receptor beta chains drawn from one sample of a study of T cell changes during pregnancy in multiple sclerosis. Profiling relied on immunoSEQ multiplex PCR, and the TCRdb table lists in-frame clones only, not all of them. The repertoire holds some 31,000 clones, with approximately 94% as singletons. Sequencing used CD8+ T cells from peripheral blood mononuclear cells, obtained before pregnancy. These receptor sequences come from a female donor with multiple sclerosis, enrolled in a pregnancy study. The CDR3 runs from the conserved cysteine through the conserved F or W. Each record gives: CDR3 length, J gene, D gene, clone size, V gene, CDR3 protein, CDR3 DNA. D genes are given only for firm matches. For some rows the clone size is stated as once, few or many, or as a class when expanded; others skip it.

>14|TRBJ2-3|NA|NA|TRBV19
CASSISSGTDTQYF
TGTGCCAGTAGTATAAGTAGCGGCACAGATACGCAGTATTTT
>17|TRBJ1-1|NA|NA|TRBV4-2
CASSQDGPSDMNTEAFF
TGTGCCAGCAGCCAAGATGGCCCATCTGATATGAACACTGAAGCTTTCTTT
>15|TRBJ2-1|NA|once|TRBV15
CATSPGGTPHNEQFF
TGTGCCACCAGCCCTGGGGGGACTCCTCACAATGAGCAGTTCTTC
>17|TRBJ2-1|NA|NA|TRBV7-9
CASSSSITQAFYNEQFF
TGTGCCAGCAGTTCCAGTATCACGCAGGCCTTCTACAATGAGCAGTTCTTC
>14|TRBJ1-1|NA|NA|TRBV6-5
CASSQAGPNTEAFF
TGTGCCAGCAGTCAGGCGGGACCGAACACTGAAGCTTTCTTT
>16|TRBJ2-7|TRBD1|NA|TRBV28
CASSSPRQGLRYEQYF
TGTGCCAGCAGTTCCCCCCGACAGGGGTTAAGGTATGAGCAGTACTTC
>15|TRBJ2-7|TRBD2|NA|TRBV27
CASSLQREVPWEQYF
TGTGCCAGCAGTTTGCAACGGGAGGTTCCCTGGGAGCAGTACTTC
>17|TRBJ2-7|TRBD1|NA|TRBV25-1
CASSGPGTEFAAYEQYF
TGTGCCAGCAGTGGGCCCGGGACAGAGTTTGCGGCCTACGAGCAGTACTTC
>15|TRBJ1-5|NA|once|TRBV4-1
CASSQELQGNQPQHF
TGCGCCAGCAGCCAAGAACTGCAGGGTAATCAGCCCCAGCATTTT
>18|TRBJ2-1|TRBD2|NA|TRBV27
CASSLSVGSGSSYNEQFF
TGTGCCAGCAGTTTATCGGTAGGTAGCGGGAGCTCCTACAATGAGCAGTTCTTC
>14|TRBJ1-1|TRBD1|NA|TRBV4-3
CASSQGQGDTEAFF
TGCGCCAGCAGCCAAGGACAGGGGGACACTGAAGCTTTCTTT
>16|TRBJ2-1|TRBD2|NA|TRBV4-1
CASSQGTSGFYNEQFF
TGCGCCAGCAGCCAAGGGACTAGCGGGTTCTACAATGAGCAGTTCTTC
>15|TRBJ1-5|TRBD1|NA|TRBV5-5
CASSLGQGDNQPQHF
TGTGCCAGCAGCTTGGGGCAGGGGGACAATCAGCCCCAGCATTTT
>17|TRBJ2-2|NA|once|TRBV11-3
CASSLERGGMNTGELFF
TGTGCCAGCAGCTTAGAACGTGGCGGGATGAACACCGGGGAGCTGTTTTTT
>14|TRBJ2-7|TRBD1|NA|TRBV7-9
CASSPRDRSYEQYF
TGTGCCAGCAGCCCAAGGGACAGGTCCTACGAGCAGTACTTC
>12|TRBJ2-7|NA|NA|TRBV27
CASSWLPHEQYF
TGTGCCAGCAGTTGGCTTCCCCACGAGCAGTACTTC
>15|TRBJ2-7|TRBD1|once|TRBV5-1
CASSLLDRGPYEQYF
TGCGCCAGCAGCTTACTGGACAGGGGACCCTACGAGCAGTACTTC
>14|TRBJ2-7|NA|once|TRBV4-2
CASSQEGLWDEQYF
TGTGCCAGCAGCCAAGAGGGACTCTGGGACGAGCAGTACTTC
>13|TRBJ2-7|NA|NA|TRBV27
CASSPDTLREQYF
TGTGCCAGCAGTCCAGACACCCTTCGGGAGCAGTACTTC
>18|TRBJ2-3|TRBD1|NA|TRBV7-2
CASSAISSATGNTDTQYF
TGTGCCAGCAGCGCCATATCCTCGGCGACAGGGAACACAGATACGCAGTATTTT
>17|TRBJ2-1|TRBD2|NA|TRBV7-3
CASSLRWAGDVNNEQFF
TGTGCCAGCAGCTTAAGGTGGGCGGGAGACGTAAACAATGAGCAGTTCTTC
>15|TRBJ1-1|NA|NA|TRBV7-6
CASSLARQGSTEAFF
TGTGCCAGCAGCTTAGCGCGTCAGGGGAGTACTGAAGCTTTCTTT
>11|TRBJ2-1|NA|NA|TRBV20-1
CSASVMNEQFF
TGCAGTGCTAGTGTCATGAATGAGCAGTTCTTC
>13|TRBJ1-2|NA|NA|TRBV29-1
CSVEVGTLYGYTF
TGCAGCGTTGAAGTAGGGACACTCTATGGCTACACCTTC